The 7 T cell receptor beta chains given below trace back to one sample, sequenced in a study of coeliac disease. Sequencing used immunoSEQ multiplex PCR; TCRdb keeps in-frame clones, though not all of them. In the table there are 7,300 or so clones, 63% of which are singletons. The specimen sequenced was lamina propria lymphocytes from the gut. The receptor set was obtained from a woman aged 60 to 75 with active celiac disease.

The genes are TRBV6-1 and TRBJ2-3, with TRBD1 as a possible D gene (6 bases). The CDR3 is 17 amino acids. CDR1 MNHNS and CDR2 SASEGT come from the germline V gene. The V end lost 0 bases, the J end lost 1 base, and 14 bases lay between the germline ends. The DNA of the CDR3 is TGTGCCAGCAGTGAAGCGGGGACACATCGACGCACAGATACGCAGTATTTT. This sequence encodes CASSEAGTHRRTDTQYF.

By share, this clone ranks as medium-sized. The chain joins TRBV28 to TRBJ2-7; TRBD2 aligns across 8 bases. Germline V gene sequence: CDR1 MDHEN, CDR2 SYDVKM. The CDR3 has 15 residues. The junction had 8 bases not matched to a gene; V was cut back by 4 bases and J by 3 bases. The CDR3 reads CASSSHGGGYYEQYF. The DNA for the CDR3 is TGTGCCAGCAGTTCTCACGGGGGGGGCTACTACGAGCAGTACTTC.

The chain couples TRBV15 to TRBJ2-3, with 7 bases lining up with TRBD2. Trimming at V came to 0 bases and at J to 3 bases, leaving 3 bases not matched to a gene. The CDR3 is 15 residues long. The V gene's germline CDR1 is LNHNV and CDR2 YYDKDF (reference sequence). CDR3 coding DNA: TGTGCCACCAGCAGAGATGGACTAGGAACAGATACGCAGTATTTT. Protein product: CATSRDGLGTDTQYF. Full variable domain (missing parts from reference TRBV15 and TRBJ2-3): DAMVIQNPRYQVTQFGKPVTLSCSQTLNHNVMYWYQQKSSQAPKLLFHYYDKDFNNEADTPDNFQSRRPNTSFCFLDIRSPGLGDTAMYLCATSRDGLGTDTQYFGPGTRLTVL.

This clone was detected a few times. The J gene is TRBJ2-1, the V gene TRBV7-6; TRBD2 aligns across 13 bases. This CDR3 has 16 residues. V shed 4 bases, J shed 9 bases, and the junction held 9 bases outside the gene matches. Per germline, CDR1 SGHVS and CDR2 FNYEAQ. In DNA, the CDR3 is TGTGCCAGCAGCTCCCTCGGGACTAGCGGGGTCACTGAGCAGTTCTTC. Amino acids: CASSSLGTSGVTEQFF.

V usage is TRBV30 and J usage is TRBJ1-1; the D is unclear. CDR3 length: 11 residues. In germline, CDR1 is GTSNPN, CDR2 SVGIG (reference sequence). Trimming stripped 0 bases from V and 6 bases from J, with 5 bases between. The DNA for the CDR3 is TGTGCCTGGAGTGTAACTTCTGAAGCTTTCTTT. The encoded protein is CAWSVTSEAFF.

The CDR3 spells CASTRGGQETQYF. The CDR3 DNA sequence: TGTGCCAGCACTCGGGGTGGCCAAGAGACCCAGTACTTC. J is TRBJ2-5 and V is TRBV9, with D maybe TRBD2 (5 bases). V was cut by 6 bases and J by 1 base, with 10 bases left in between. Germline lookup yields CDR1 SGDLS and CDR2 YYNGEE. The CDR3 runs 13 residues. The full variable domain, its missing parts supplied by reference TRBV9 and TRBJ2-5, is DSGVTQTPKHLITATGQRVTLRCSPRSGDLSVYWYQQSLDQGLQFLIQYYNGEERAKGNILERFSAQQFPDLHSELNLSSLELGDSALYFCASTRGGQETQYFGPGTRLLVL.

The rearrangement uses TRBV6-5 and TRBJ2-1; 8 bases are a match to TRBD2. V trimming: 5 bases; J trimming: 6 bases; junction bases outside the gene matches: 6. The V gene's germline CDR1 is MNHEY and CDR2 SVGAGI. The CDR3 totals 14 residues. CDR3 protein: CASSTGTRTNEQFF. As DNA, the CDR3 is TGTGCCAGCAGTACCGGGACTAGAACCAATGAGCAGTTCTTC.